The rows below give T cell receptor beta chains drawn from one sample of a study of blood T cells in healthy people across ages. MiXCR was run by TCRdb on the 5' RACE reads, yielding one entry per CDR3 protein. The sample holds about 560,000 distinct CDR3 sequences, about 26% seen once. These data were likewise used in another study, on T cells of mothers and their children.

Source material: blood. The receptors here all came from a boy aged 2 to 10 in good health. Both conserved end residues are part of each CDR3. A D gene is named only where the DNA matches it firmly. Not all rows give a size; the values are once, few, many and, for expanded clones, a class.

clone_size,v_call,d_call,j_call,cdr3_aa,cdr3_nt
few,TRBV27,-,TRBJ2-7,CASKGPADYEQYF,TGTGCCAGCAAAGGACCGGCGGATTACGAGCAGTACTTC
few,TRBV7-9,-,TRBJ1-5,CAPRGPIIDQPQHF,TGTGCCCCCAGAGGACCGATTATCGATCAGCCCCAGCATTTT
-,TRBV7-8,TRBD1,TRBJ2-1,CASSTGQGGFYNEQFF,TGTGCCAGCAGTACAGGACAGGGTGGTTTCTACAATGAGCAGTTCTTC
-,TRBV10-3,TRBD1,TRBJ2-7,CAISTGTDYEQYF,TGTGCCATCAGCACCGGGACAGATTACGAGCAGTACTTC
once,TRBV6-2/TRBV6-3,-,TRBJ1-2,CASSYGQGTAGYTF,TGTGCCAGCAGTTACGGGCAGGGTACCGCGGGCTACACCTTC
many,TRBV12-3/TRBV12-4,TRBD2,TRBJ2-1,CASSPYSGGALDEQFF,TGTGCCAGCAGTCCATATAGCGGGGGGGCCCTAGATGAGCAGTTCTTC
few,TRBV6-2/TRBV6-3,TRBD2,TRBJ2-7,CASTGIAGLYEQYF,TGTGCCAGCACCGGGATAGCGGGACTATACGAGCAGTACTTC
-,TRBV5-1,-,TRBJ1-3,CASSWTASSGNTIYF,TGCGCCAGCAGCTGGACAGCGAGCTCTGGAAACACCATATATTTT
few,TRBV3-1,-,TRBJ1-6,CASSQMVILGHNSPLHF,TGTGCCAGCAGCCAAATGGTTATCCTCGGCCATAATTCACCCCTCCACTTT
-,TRBV12-3/TRBV12-4,-,TRBJ2-1,CASTPGRGITNNGQFF,TGTGCCAGCACCCCCGGAAGGGGAATAACCAACAATGGGCAGTTCTTC
-,TRBV2,-,TRBJ1-1,CASSGQQGNTEAFF,TGTGCCAGCAGTGGCCAACAGGGGAACACTGAAGCTTTCTTT
-,TRBV10-3,-,TRBJ2-5,CAISRDLLVQETQYF,TGTGCCATCAGTCGGGATTTATTGGTCCAAGAGACCCAGTACTTC
many,TRBV18,-,TRBJ2-7,CASSPSGSEQYF,TGTGCCAGCTCACCTTCAGGAAGCGAGCAGTACTTC
-,TRBV10-3,-,TRBJ1-2,CAISDVRSPYGYTF,TGTGCCATCAGTGATGTCAGAAGTCCCTATGGCTACACCTTC
few,TRBV7-8,TRBD2,TRBJ2-2,CASSLARREGPSGELFF,TGTGCCAGCAGCTTAGCGCGGCGGGAGGGCCCATCCGGGGAGCTGTTTTTT
-,TRBV9,TRBD1,TRBJ1-3,CASSVLARTGEGNTIYF,TGTGCCAGCAGCGTACTCGCCCGGACAGGGGAAGGAAACACCATATATTTT
few,TRBV7-9,-,TRBJ2-7,CASSLSQGSHEQYF,TGTGCCAGCAGCTTATCCCAGGGGTCCCACGAGCAGTACTTC
few,TRBV20-1,TRBD2,TRBJ2-1,CSASTTGGSYNEQFF,TGCAGTGCTAGTACTACCGGGGGGTCCTACAATGAGCAGTTCTTC
few,TRBV9,-,TRBJ1-5,CASSVGMGFQPQHF,TGTGCCAGCAGCGTAGGCATGGGATTTCAGCCCCAGCATTTT
-,TRBV15,TRBD2,TRBJ2-1,CATSRVLAGVKFF,TGTGCCACCAGCAGAGTACTAGCGGGAGTGAAGTTCTTC
few,TRBV20-1,-,TRBJ1-1,CSARDRDGYTEAFF,TGCAGTGCTAGAGACCGGGACGGGTACACTGAAGCTTTCTTT
-,TRBV20-1,TRBD2,TRBJ2-1,CSARDASGGTSSYNEQFF,TGCAGTGCTAGAGATGCCAGCGGGGGGACGAGCTCCTACAATGAGCAGTTCTTC
few,TRBV7-2,TRBD2,TRBJ2-3,CASSLASRGEDTQYF,TGTGCCAGCAGCTTAGCGAGTCGGGGGGAGGATACGCAGTATTTT
few,TRBV3-1,-,TRBJ2-5,CASRQLETQYF,TGTGCCAGCAGACAGCTAGAGACCCAGTACTTC